This TCR beta chain emerged from a study of blood T cell repertoires in COVID-19. The V segment lost 4 bases and the J segment 2 bases; nucleotides outside the gene matches: 4. Germline values: CDR1 LNHDA, CDR2 SQIVND (reference sequence). The CDR3 loop spans 14 amino acids. Method: immunoSEQ multiplex PCR; TCRdb's copy keeps in-frame clones and lacks some. The sample has tens of thousands of clones, around 90% seen once. The chain couples TRBV19 to TRBJ2-5; the match to TRBD1 covers 7 bases. The receptor's source is a woman in her sixties with active COVID-19. The sequencing sample was made of peripheral blood. The CDR3 loop reads CASSTWDRQETQYF. The DNA of the CDR3 is TGTGCCAGTAGTACCTGGGACAGACAAGAGACCCAGTACTTC. The whole variable domain, filled in from reference TRBV19 and TRBJ2-5, reads DGGITQSPKYLFRKEGQNVTLSCEQNLNHDAMYWYRQDPGQGLRLIYYSQIVNDFQKGDIAEGYSVSREKKESFPLTVTSAQKNPTAFYLCASSTWDRQETQYFGPGTRLLVL.